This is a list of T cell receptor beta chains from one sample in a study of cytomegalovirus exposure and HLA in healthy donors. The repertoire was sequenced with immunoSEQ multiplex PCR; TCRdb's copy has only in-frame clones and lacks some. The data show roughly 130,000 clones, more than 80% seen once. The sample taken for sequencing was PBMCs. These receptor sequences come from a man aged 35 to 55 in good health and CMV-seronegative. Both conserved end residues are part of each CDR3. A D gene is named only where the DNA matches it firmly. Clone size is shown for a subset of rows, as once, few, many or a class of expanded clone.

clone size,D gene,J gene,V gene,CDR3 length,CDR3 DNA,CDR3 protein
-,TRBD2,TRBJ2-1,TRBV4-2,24,TGTGCCAGCAGCCCCGTATATCGCGACAGGGAGCCTAGCGGGAAGGTGATTGTCTTGGATGAGCAGTTCTTC,CASSPVYRDREPSGKVIVLDEQFF
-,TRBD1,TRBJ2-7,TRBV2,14,TGTGCCAGCAGCGTACAGGGGGCCGGGTACGAGCAGTACTTC,CASSVQGAGYEQYF
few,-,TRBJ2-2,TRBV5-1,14,TGCGCCACCGACCCGACAGGGAACACCGGGGAGCTGTTTTTT,CATDPTGNTGELFF
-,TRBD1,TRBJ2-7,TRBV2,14,TGTGCCAGCAGGAGGACAGGGGGGACCTACGAGCAGTACTTC,CASRRTGGTYEQYF
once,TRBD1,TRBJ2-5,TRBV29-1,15,TGCAGCGTTGATGGGGACAGGAGGGGTGAAGAGACCCAGTACTTC,CSVDGDRRGEETQYF
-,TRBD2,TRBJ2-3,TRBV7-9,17,TGTGCCAGCAGCTTAGGCGGGGGGCCTAGCGGGGTAAATACGCAGTATTTT,CASSLGGGPSGVNTQYF
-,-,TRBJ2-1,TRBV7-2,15,TGTGCCAGCAGCTTAGCGTGGGAGACCTACAATGAGCAGTTCTTC,CASSLAWETYNEQFF
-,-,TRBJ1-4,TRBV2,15,TGTGCCAGCAGTCCCGGACCGCGGCGGGGGGAAAAACTGTTTTTT,CASSPGPRRGEKLFF
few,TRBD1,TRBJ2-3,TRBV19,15,TGTGCCAGTGAGAGGGTCAGGGGGAGCACAGATACGCAGTATTTT,CASERVRGSTDTQYF
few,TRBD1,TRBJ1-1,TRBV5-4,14,TGTGCCAGCAGCTTGGACAGGGGAAGGGCTGAAGCTTTCTTT,CASSLDRGRAEAFF
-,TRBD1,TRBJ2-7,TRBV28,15,TGTGCCAGCAGTTTCCGGGACAGGGTGACCTACGAGCAGTACTTC,CASSFRDRVTYEQYF
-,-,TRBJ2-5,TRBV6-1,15,TGTGCCAGCAGTGAAGCGCCGGGAATCCAAGAGACCCAGTACTTC,CASSEAPGIQETQYF
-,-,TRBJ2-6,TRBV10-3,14,TGTGCCATCAGCTCCGGGACTTCACCCAACGTCCTGACTTTC,CAISSGTSPNVLTF
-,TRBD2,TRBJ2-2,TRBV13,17,TGTGCCAGCCGCTTAGGGTCGACTAGCCAATACACCGGGGAGCTGTTTTTT,CASRLGSTSQYTGELFF
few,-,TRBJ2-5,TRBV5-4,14,TGTGCCAGCAGCTCCGACAGGACGGGGGAGACCCAGTACTTC,CASSSDRTGETQYF
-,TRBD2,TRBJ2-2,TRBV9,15,TGTGCCAGCAGCCCCCGGGGGGGGGTGTACGGGGAGCTGTTTTTT,CASSPRGGVYGELFF
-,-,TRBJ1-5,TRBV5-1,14,TGCGCCAGCAGCCGGCTGAGCGGTGATCAGCCCCAGCATTTT,CASSRLSGDQPQHF
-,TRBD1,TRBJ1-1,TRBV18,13,TGTGCCAGCTCACCCGGGACAGGCAAGGAAGCTTTCTTT,CASSPGTGKEAFF
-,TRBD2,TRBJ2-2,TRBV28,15,TGTGCCAGCAGGGGACTAGCGGCGAACACCGGGGAGCTGTTTTTT,CASRGLAANTGELFF
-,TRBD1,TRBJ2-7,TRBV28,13,TGTGCCAGCAGCACAGGACAGGGCTACGAGCAGTACTTC,CASSTGQGYEQYF
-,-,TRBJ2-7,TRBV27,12,TGTGCCAGCAGCTCGGACATCTACGAGCAGTACTTC,CASSSDIYEQYF
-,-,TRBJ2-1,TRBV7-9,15,TGTCCCAGCAGCCCCCCCGGGAGCTCCTACAATGAGCAGTTCTTC,CPSSPPGSSYNEQFF
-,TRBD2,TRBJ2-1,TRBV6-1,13,TGTGCCAGCCGACTAGCGTCTTACAATGAGCAGTTCTTC,CASRLASYNEQFF
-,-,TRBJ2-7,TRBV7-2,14,TGTGCCAGCAGCTTAGTGGCAGGGGCCTACGAGCAGTACTTC,CASSLVAGAYEQYF
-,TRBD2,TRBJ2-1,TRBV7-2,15,TGTGCCAGCAGAAGACCGGGGGGGAACTACAATGAGCAGTTCTTC,CASRRPGGNYNEQFF
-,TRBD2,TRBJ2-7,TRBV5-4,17,TGTGCCAGCAGCCAGGGACTAGCGGAGCAGGGAGGCCGCGAGCAGTACTTC,CASSQGLAEQGGREQYF
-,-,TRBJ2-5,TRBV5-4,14,TGTGCCAGCAGGATAACAGGGGGGGAAGAGACCCAGTACTTC,CASRITGGEETQYF
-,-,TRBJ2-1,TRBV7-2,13,TGTGCCAGCAGCTTCACAGGGAACAATGAGCAGTTCTTC,CASSFTGNNEQFF
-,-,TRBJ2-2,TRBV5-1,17,TGCGCCAGCAGCCTCAGGGGCCGGGGCCGGAACACCGGGGAGCTGTTTTTT,CASSLRGRGRNTGELFF
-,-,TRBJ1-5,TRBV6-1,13,TGTGCCAGCAGTTTACAGGGAAATCAGCCCCAGCATTTT,CASSLQGNQPQHF
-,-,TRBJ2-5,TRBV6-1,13,TGTGCCAGCAGCGGACAGACGAGGGAGACCCAGTACTTC,CASSGQTRETQYF